This note documents a single T cell receptor beta chain sequence. Its antigen is unknown. No qualities accompany the bases; no much larger clone lies one base away. This entry is derived from a study of shared clonotypes between healthy human individuals (dated by TCRdb to 2019 to 2021). Regarding the research as a whole: The cohort included three men and a couple of women between 18 and 49 years of age. To increase sequencing depth and limit assay-specific biases, different laboratories used diverse techniques to prepare libraries and sequence TCR repertoires. To estimate repertoire size and how much clonotype sharing occurs between individuals, the study deeply sequenced the blood TCR repertoires of roughly 5 healthy adults. For each donor, three plates each were used for CD4 naive and CD4 memory, two plates were used for CD8 naive, and one plate was used for CD8 memory. Between about 0.85 and 9.5 billion PBMCs per donor were obtained by leukapheresis.

Overall study outcomes, separate from this receptor: Larger estimated clonotype richness was generally found for naive subsets than for memory subsets. When a few donors were compared, the shared fraction of clonotypes was about 5.4% for naive CD4, around 3.5% for naive CD8, 2.3% for memory CD4, and approximately 0.4% for memory CD8. Sampling was restricted to blood, and TCR repertoires in tissue are likely to differ from TCR repertoires in blood. The genetic and exposure-history diversity represented was limited by the small number of donors. Rarefaction of sorted-subset datasets indicated incomplete sequencing despite the large sequencing depth. Pairwise subsampling led to the expectation that sequencing depth would affect the degree of clonotype sharing among donors. Higher generation probabilities were observed for clonotypes shared by all four sorted-subset donors than for non-shared clonotypes.

Using the deep immunoSEQ assay, TCR CDR3 regions were amplified from genomic DNA by multiplex PCR. Genomic DNA extracted from each cell subset was distributed evenly over all wells of several immunoSEQ 96-well plates, and each plate served as one replicate. Each replicate PCR for sorted subsets received around 0.2 ug genomic DNA, equal to about 29,000 T cell genomes. Purified libraries were quantified with a Qubit 3.0 fluorometer, sized on a Bioanalyzer 2100, and re-quantified with the KAPA Library Quantification kit. Every immunoSEQ 96-well plate was sequenced on a separate single-read 150-cycle Illumina NextSeq 550 flow cell. The paper's processing steps were these. Because only junctional sequences without quality scores were contained in the immunoSEQ output, filtering matching that applied to full-length reads could not be performed. To assign V/J genes and CDR3, sequences were annotated using PyIR, a Python wrapper for IgBLAST v1.9, with IMGT germline references. Reads with weak V/J assignments (E-value above 1e-6), missing CDR3, stop codons, out-of-frame junctions, or ambiguous translated residues were removed. V3J clonotypes were defined as sequences sharing the same inferred V gene, J gene, and CDR3 amino acid sequence. To compute the percentage overlap between repertoires, the number of shared unique clonotypes was divided by the size of the smaller repertoire. Repertoire richness was assessed with RTK rarefaction, the Chao1 estimator, and Recon v2.1 estimates of unobserved clonotypes. OLGA was used to compute generation probabilities for all TCRbeta clonotypes that the gDNA method yielded from four donors. TCRdb limited this immuneACCESS table to in-frame rearrangements with V and J called. A share of clones is missing; checked studies link under half to unresolved V genes, and the rest is unexplained. The V and J calls and clone size come from that table; D and trimming were worked out from the DNA. Within this sample are roughly 2.5 million clones, with more than 90% of them counted one time only. The ten largest clonotypes hold under 0.15% of the sample.

Healthy HIV-negative adults with no recently reported acute infections or vaccinations were included as donors. All donors were Caucasian adults living in Nashville, Tennessee, USA. CD4+ T cells were enriched by magnetic negative selection; naive cells were then positively selected on CD45RA, and the negative fraction formed the memory subset. After blood collection by leukapheresis, PBMCs were isolated using Ficoll-Histopaque density gradient centrifugation and then cryopreserved in the vapor phase of liquid nitrogen. Purity and quantity of every magnetically sorted T cell population were checked by analytical flow cytometry. Genomic DNA was isolated from every sorted fraction and measured by UV absorbance on a Nanodrop 2000c. Sequencing input: naive CD4+ T cells sorted from blood. In light of the paper, this sample's cell subset or site label describes: CD45RA+ positively selected. The TCR was taken from a man between 18 and 35 years old in good health.

DNA sequence: TGTGCCAGCAACTCACACTACTATGGCTACACCTTC. Protein translation: CASNSHYYGYTF. The chain links TRBV6-1 with TRBJ1-2; confidence is insufficient to name the D gene. At the junction V is shortened by 7 bases and J by 3 bases, with 9 bases in between. Its CDR3 holds 12 amino acids, cysteine through phenylalanine. Kept here is only the CDR3 DNA, which spans 36 bases and is read in frame from base 1. The germline V gene supplies CDR1 MNHNS and CDR2 SASEGT.